What follows are 10 T cell receptor beta chains derived from one specimen sequenced in a study of cytotoxic CD8 clonotypes in ibrutinib-treated CLL (dated by TCRdb to the early 2020s). Libraries came from the immunoSEQ multiplex PCR assay. Imported from immuneACCESS, the table was reduced by TCRdb to in-frame sequences with V and J called. These copies leave out some clones; in studies compared against another copy, an unresolved V gene accounts for under half, and the cause of the remainder is not known. The sample includes a few hundred thousand clones, with over 60% observed a single time. The top ten constitute roughly 6% of the sample. Source: PBMCs, taken after 36 months of ibrutinib treatment. The receptors derive from a human donor with chronic lymphocytic leukemia.

The chain has TRBV5-1 and TRBJ1-2, with 7 bases identical to TRBD1. Germline V gene sequence: CDR1 SGHRS, CDR2 YFSETQ. Trimming removed 4 bases from V and 3 bases from J; junction bases left unmatched: 6. The CDR3 contains 14 residues. The CDR3 loop reads CASSKSGTDYGYTF. The CDR3 DNA follows: TGCGCCAGCAGCAAGTCCGGGACAGACTATGGCTACACCTTC.

The DNA for the CDR3 is TGCGCCAGCAGCTTGGCGGACAGACAGACTCAAGAGACCCAGTACTTC. Amino acid sequence: CASSLADRQTQETQYF. The gene calls are TRBV5-1 and TRBJ2-5; weak D call: TRBD1 (6 bases). The CDR3 runs to 16 residues. Germline values: CDR1 SGHRS, CDR2 YFSETQ. V was cut by 0 bases and J by 2 bases, with 14 bases left in between.

Here the CDR3 reads CASSELRGLGEKLFF. As DNA, the CDR3 is TGTGCCAGCAGTGAATTGAGGGGGCTCGGAGAAAAACTGTTTTTT. The genes are TRBV6-1 and TRBJ1-4; 7 nucleotides match TRBD1. The CDR3 extends over 15 amino acids. Unmatched junction bases numbered 8, after V lost 2 bases and J lost 8 bases. Germline V gives CDR1 MNHNS, CDR2 SASEGT.

V usage is TRBV10-2 and J usage is TRBJ2-5; 7 bases are a match to TRBD1. CDR3 length: 19 amino acids. V lost 3 bases and J lost 0; bases outside the gene matches: 16. Germline-derived CDR1 and CDR2 are WSHSY and SAAADI. The CDR3 region has the DNA TGCGCCAGCAGTGACCCATACCGTATCGGGACAGCCGACCAAGAGACCCAGTACTTC. Translation: CASSDPYRIGTADQETQYF.

The chain couples TRBV27 to TRBJ2-1; no clear D. The CDR3 is 16 residues long. The germline CDR1 and CDR2 sequences are MNHEY and SMNVEV (reference sequence). Trimming removed 4 bases from V and 8 bases from J, with 21 bases in between. CDR3 in amino acids: CASSSAKFDLPYEQFF. The CDR3 DNA follows: TGTGCCAGCAGTTCGGCCAAGTTTGACTTACCCTATGAGCAGTTCTTC.

This clone was seen a handful of times. This sequence joins TRBV7-9 and TRBJ1-6; D might be TRBD1 (5 bases). V lost 11 bases, J lost 7 bases, and 12 bases lay in between. This CDR3 comprises 12 residues. Germline CDR1 is SEHNR and CDR2 is FQNEAQ (reference sequence). The CDR3 nucleotides are TGTGCCGGGACCAGTGGCAATTCACCCCTCCACTTT. Translated: CAGTSGNSPLHF.

Points on this clone: Other nucleotide sequences in the sample specify the same CDR3. This sequence joins TRBV4-1 and TRBJ2-7; possible D gene TRBD2, 6 bases. This CDR3 region has 13 residues. The V and J ends lost 4 bases and 4 bases respectively, with 11 bases between them. Germline values: CDR1 MGHRA, CDR2 YSYEKL. The CDR3 region has the DNA TGCGCCAGCAGCCCACGTGGGGGGTACGAGCAGTACTTC. It specifies CASSPRGGYEQYF.

The chain links TRBV10-3 to TRBJ2-7; D remains ambiguous. The V and J ends lost 0 bases and 2 bases respectively, with 11 bases between them. CDR1 is ENHRY, CDR2 SYGVKD, per germline. The CDR3 is 15 amino acids. The CDR3 region is CAISESWTATYEQYF. CDR3 DNA sequence: TGTGCCATCAGTGAGTCATGGACGGCGACCTACGAGCAGTACTTC.

The CDR3 DNA reads as TGCGCCAGCAGCTTGGTATTGCGGGGGCTCCAAGAGACCCAGTACTTC. Protein product: CASSLVLRGLQETQYF. V gene TRBV5-1 combines with J gene TRBJ2-5, with D perhaps TRBD2 (7 bases). The germline V gene has CDR1 SGHRS and CDR2 YFSETQ. The CDR3 totals 16 residues. V lost 0 bases to trimming and J lost 1 base, with 13 bases between them.

This clone has just a few counts. The rearrangement joins TRBV4-1 to TRBJ2-7; D remains unclear. V was trimmed by 3 bases and J by 4 bases, leaving 4 bases between them. Germline CDR1 is MGHRA and CDR2 is YSYEKL. The CDR3 has 11 amino acids. This CDR3 is CASSQAYEQYF. Here the CDR3 DNA reads TGCGCCAGCAGCCAGGCGTACGAGCAGTACTTC.